A selection of T cell receptor beta chains follows, all from one sample in a study of identifying expanded T cells in peripheral blood. Using immunoSEQ multiplex PCR, the repertoire was profiled, and TCRdb retains in-frame clones only, with some absent. Of about 86,000 clones listed, roughly 84% are singletons. The sequenced sample consisted of blood. These receptors all come from a person aged 18 to 69 in good health. Each CDR3 is given with its conserved first and last residue. Fields, in order: V gene, clone size, J gene, D gene, CDR3 length, CDR3 protein, CDR3 DNA. D genes are given only for firm matches. The size entry is marked missing in some rows and otherwise reads once, few, many or a size class.

v_gene: TRBV9; abundance: NA; j_gene: TRBJ2-2; d_gene: NA; len: 14; CDR3aa: CASSVVGEAGELFF; CDR3nt: TGTGCCAGCAGCGTAGTAGGGGAGGCCGGGGAGCTGTTTTTT
v_gene: TRBV14; abundance: many; j_gene: TRBJ1-4; d_gene: NA; len: 15; CDR3aa: CASSQAGALVEKLFF; CDR3nt: TGTGCCAGCAGTCAAGCCGGGGCCTTAGTCGAAAAACTGTTTTTT
v_gene: TRBV6-1; abundance: NA; j_gene: TRBJ2-7; d_gene: TRBD1; len: 13; CDR3aa: CASSGGRGSEQYF; CDR3nt: TGTGCCAGCAGTGGGGGCAGGGGGAGCGAGCAGTACTTC
v_gene: TRBV13; abundance: NA; j_gene: TRBJ2-7; d_gene: TRBD1; len: 13; CDR3aa: CASSLQGAHEQYF; CDR3nt: TGTGCCAGCAGCTTACAGGGGGCCCACGAGCAGTACTTC
v_gene: TRBV18; abundance: NA; j_gene: TRBJ1-6; d_gene: TRBD1; len: 13; CDR3aa: CASSDRGYSPLHF; CDR3nt: TGTGCCAGCTCCGACAGGGGTTATTCACCCCTCCACTTT
v_gene: TRBV5-6; abundance: NA; j_gene: TRBJ2-2; d_gene: TRBD2; len: 16; CDR3aa: CASSLRAGANTGELFF; CDR3nt: TGTGCCAGCAGCTTAAGAGCGGGGGCCAACACCGGGGAGCTGTTTTTT
v_gene: TRBV15; abundance: NA; j_gene: TRBJ2-5; d_gene: NA; len: 15; CDR3aa: CATSREREVVETQYF; CDR3nt: TGTGCCACCAGCAGAGAGAGGGAGGTGGTGGAGACCCAGTACTTC
v_gene: TRBV6-5; abundance: NA; j_gene: TRBJ1-6; d_gene: NA; len: 15; CDR3aa: CASSYSGTLDSPLHF; CDR3nt: TGTGCCAGCAGTTACTCCGGGACACTAGATTCACCCCTCCACTTT
v_gene: TRBV30; abundance: NA; j_gene: TRBJ1-5; d_gene: NA; len: 14; CDR3aa: CAWSVRNSNQPQHF; CDR3nt: TGTGCCTGGAGTGTCCGCAATAGCAATCAGCCCCAGCATTTT
v_gene: TRBV6-1; abundance: NA; j_gene: TRBJ1-2; d_gene: NA; len: 14; CDR3aa: CASSVAGANYGYTF; CDR3nt: TGTGCCAGCAGTGTCGCGGGAGCTAACTATGGCTACACCTTC
v_gene: TRBV15; abundance: NA; j_gene: TRBJ1-1; d_gene: NA; len: 15; CDR3aa: CATSRASLDPSGAFF; CDR3nt: TGTGCCACCAGCAGAGCATCTTTGGACCCTTCTGGAGCTTTCTTT
v_gene: TRBV18; abundance: NA; j_gene: TRBJ1-1; d_gene: NA; len: 15; CDR3aa: CASSPFEWDDTEAFF; CDR3nt: TGTGCCAGCTCACCGTTCGAGTGGGACGACACTGAAGCTTTCTTT
v_gene: TRBV12-5; abundance: NA; j_gene: TRBJ2-7; d_gene: TRBD1; len: 13; CDR3aa: CASGLDRAYEQYF; CDR3nt: TGTGCTAGTGGCCTAGACAGGGCCTACGAGCAGTACTTC
v_gene: TRBV5-4; abundance: NA; j_gene: TRBJ1-2; d_gene: TRBD1; len: 14; CDR3aa: CASSWPGQGRGYTF; CDR3nt: TGTGCCAGCAGCTGGCCGGGACAGGGAAGGGGCTACACCTTC
v_gene: TRBV2; abundance: NA; j_gene: TRBJ2-3; d_gene: TRBD2; len: 14; CDR3aa: CASVRGDDTDTQYF; CDR3nt: TGTGCCAGCGTCCGGGGGGACGACACAGATACGCAGTATTTT
v_gene: TRBV29-1; abundance: NA; j_gene: TRBJ1-1; d_gene: NA; len: 14; CDR3aa: CSVGGRVMNTEAFF; CDR3nt: TGCAGCGTTGGGGGACGGGTCATGAACACTGAAGCTTTCTTT
v_gene: TRBV7-2; abundance: NA; j_gene: TRBJ2-2; d_gene: NA; len: 14; CDR3aa: CASSSPNTPGELFF; CDR3nt: TGTGCCAGCAGCTCCCCAAATACTCCAGGGGAGCTGTTTTTT
v_gene: TRBV19; abundance: NA; j_gene: TRBJ1-2; d_gene: TRBD1; len: 14; CDR3aa: CASSPSDRYYGYTF; CDR3nt: TGTGCCAGTAGTCCCTCGGACAGGTACTATGGCTACACCTTC
v_gene: TRBV4-1; abundance: few; j_gene: TRBJ2-5; d_gene: NA; len: 16; CDR3aa: CASSQDGFPRSGTQYF; CDR3nt: TGCGCCAGCAGCCAAGATGGGTTCCCCCGCTCCGGGACCCAGTACTTC
v_gene: TRBV5-6; abundance: once; j_gene: TRBJ2-5; d_gene: NA; len: 15; CDR3aa: CASSLVAGGRETQYF; CDR3nt: TGTGCCAGCAGCTTGGTCGCAGGGGGGAGAGAGACCCAGTACTTC
v_gene: TRBV19; abundance: NA; j_gene: TRBJ1-1; d_gene: NA; len: 15; CDR3aa: CASSIARRRGTEAFF; CDR3nt: TGTGCCAGTAGTATAGCCCGGAGGAGGGGCACTGAAGCTTTCTTT
v_gene: TRBV7-6; abundance: few; j_gene: TRBJ2-5; d_gene: NA; len: 12; CDR3aa: CASTPLLGTQYF; CDR3nt: TGTGCCAGCACCCCTCTGTTAGGGACCCAGTACTTC
v_gene: TRBV25-1; abundance: NA; j_gene: TRBJ2-5; d_gene: NA; len: 14; CDR3aa: CASSDLLGRETQYF; CDR3nt: TGTGCCAGCAGCGACCTCCTAGGCCGAGAGACCCAGTACTTC
v_gene: TRBV6-1; abundance: once; j_gene: TRBJ2-1; d_gene: NA; len: 13; CDR3aa: CASSGGPYNEQFF; CDR3nt: TGTGCCAGCAGCGGGGGCCCCTACAATGAGCAGTTCTTC
v_gene: TRBV6-6; abundance: NA; j_gene: TRBJ1-2; d_gene: TRBD1; len: 15; CDR3aa: CASSPHDREVDGYTF; CDR3nt: TGTGCCAGCAGTCCCCACGACAGGGAGGTCGATGGCTACACCTTC
v_gene: TRBV5-1; abundance: NA; j_gene: TRBJ1-2; d_gene: NA; len: 12; CDR3aa: CASSQGLRGYTF; CDR3nt: TGCGCCAGCAGCCAGGGACTTCGGGGCTACACCTTC
v_gene: TRBV5-1; abundance: few; j_gene: TRBJ1-1; d_gene: NA; len: 13; CDR3aa: CASSFTANTEAFF; CDR3nt: TGCGCCAGCAGTTTTACAGCGAACACTGAAGCTTTCTTT
v_gene: TRBV7-3; abundance: NA; j_gene: TRBJ1-4; d_gene: TRBD1; len: 18; CDR3aa: CASSSITTPDRGNEKLFF; CDR3nt: TGTGCCAGCAGCTCGATTACAACCCCAGACAGGGGAAATGAAAAACTGTTTTTT
v_gene: TRBV5-4; abundance: once; j_gene: TRBJ1-1; d_gene: NA; len: 15; CDR3aa: CASSLASAMNTEAFF; CDR3nt: TGTGCCAGCAGCTTGGCCTCAGCCATGAACACTGAAGCTTTCTTT
v_gene: TRBV10-3; abundance: few; j_gene: TRBJ1-2; d_gene: TRBD1; len: 18; CDR3aa: CAIRVDRANYLLQGGYTF; CDR3nt: TGTGCCATCAGGGTGGACAGGGCGAATTACCTCCTTCAGGGTGGCTACACCTTC
v_gene: TRBV12-1; abundance: NA; j_gene: TRBJ1-5; d_gene: NA; len: 18; CDR3aa: CASSPNRGVGPGNQPQHF; CDR3nt: NA
v_gene: TRBV7-2; abundance: NA; j_gene: TRBJ1-1; d_gene: NA; len: 15; CDR3aa: CASSPGSGIDTEAFF; CDR3nt: TGTGCCAGCAGCCCCGGGTCAGGGATCGACACTGAAGCTTTCTTT
v_gene: TRBV30; abundance: NA; j_gene: TRBJ1-2; d_gene: NA; len: 13; CDR3aa: CAWSAQGNDGYTF; CDR3nt: TGTGCCTGGAGTGCTCAGGGGAACGATGGCTACACCTTC
v_gene: TRBV5-1; abundance: NA; j_gene: TRBJ1-2; d_gene: TRBD1; len: 16; CDR3aa: CASSSGTGQANYGYTF; CDR3nt: TGCGCCAGCAGCTCCGGGACAGGCCAAGCTAACTATGGCTACACCTTC
v_gene: TRBV11-2; abundance: NA; j_gene: TRBJ1-2; d_gene: NA; len: 13; CDR3aa: CASSLEGRGGYTF; CDR3nt: TGTGCCAGCAGCTTAGAAGGACGTGGGGGCTACACCTTC
v_gene: TRBV18; abundance: NA; j_gene: TRBJ1-1; d_gene: NA; len: 14; CDR3aa: CASSPSRGNTEAFF; CDR3nt: TGTGCCAGCTCACCTAGCAGGGGGAACACTGAAGCTTTCTTT
v_gene: TRBV20-1; abundance: NA; j_gene: TRBJ2-3; d_gene: NA; len: 11; CDR3aa: CSAPRIGAQYF; CDR3nt: TGCAGTGCTCCCCGTATTGGGGCGCAGTATTTT
v_gene: TRBV29-1; abundance: NA; j_gene: TRBJ2-3; d_gene: NA; len: 14; CDR3aa: CSGLVGDSTDTQYF; CDR3nt: TGCAGCGGTCTCGTGGGGGACTCCACAGATACGCAGTATTTT
v_gene: TRBV7-9; abundance: NA; j_gene: TRBJ1-6; d_gene: NA; len: 15; CDR3aa: CASSLGGGNNSPLHF; CDR3nt: TGTGCCAGCAGCTTAGGGGGGGGCAATAATTCACCCCTCCACTTT
v_gene: TRBV6-1; abundance: NA; j_gene: TRBJ1-1; d_gene: NA; len: 13; CDR3aa: CASSIYRNTEAFF; CDR3nt: TGTGCCAGCAGTATTTACAGGAACACTGAAGCTTTCTTT
v_gene: TRBV14; abundance: NA; j_gene: TRBJ1-1; d_gene: NA; len: 15; CDR3aa: CASSSTGTGDTEAFF; CDR3nt: TGTGCCAGCAGCTCTACAGGGACGGGGGACACTGAAGCTTTCTTT
v_gene: TRBV2; abundance: NA; j_gene: TRBJ2-7; d_gene: NA; len: 15; CDR3aa: CASSRSSSRFYEQYF; CDR3nt: TGTGCCAGCAGTAGGAGTTCGTCACGCTTCTACGAGCAGTACTTC
v_gene: TRBV19; abundance: NA; j_gene: TRBJ1-3; d_gene: NA; len: 19; CDR3aa: CASTIPGVKTPSSGNTIYF; CDR3nt: TGTGCCAGTACTATTCCTGGGGTGAAGACCCCGAGCTCTGGAAACACCATATATTTT
v_gene: TRBV30; abundance: NA; j_gene: TRBJ2-7; d_gene: NA; len: 16; CDR3aa: CAWSEGGQINAHEQYF; CDR3nt: TGTGCCTGGAGTGAAGGAGGACAGATTAACGCCCACGAGCAGTACTTC
v_gene: TRBV7-2; abundance: NA; j_gene: TRBJ2-2; d_gene: NA; len: 14; CDR3aa: CASSSGTGTGELFF; CDR3nt: TGTGCCAGCAGCTCCGGGACCGGCACCGGGGAGCTGTTTTTT
v_gene: TRBV28; abundance: NA; j_gene: TRBJ2-7; d_gene: NA; len: 16; CDR3aa: CASSSQRGQGNYEQYF; CDR3nt: TGTGCCAGCAGTTCCCAGAGAGGGCAGGGAAACTACGAGCAGTACTTC
v_gene: TRBV5-1; abundance: few; j_gene: TRBJ2-7; d_gene: NA; len: 14; CDR3aa: CASSQRQASYEQYF; CDR3nt: TGCGCCAGCAGCCAACGACAGGCGTCCTACGAGCAGTACTTC
v_gene: TRBV27; abundance: NA; j_gene: TRBJ2-7; d_gene: TRBD2; len: 14; CDR3aa: CASSPGGVSYEQYF; CDR3nt: TGTGCCAGCAGTCCCGGGGGGGTCTCGTACGAGCAGTACTTC
v_gene: TRBV6-5; abundance: NA; j_gene: TRBJ1-6; d_gene: TRBD1; len: 15; CDR3aa: CASSTDRGFSSPLHF; CDR3nt: TGTGCCAGCAGTACAGACAGGGGGTTTTCTTCACCCCTCCACTTT
v_gene: TRBV5-6; abundance: NA; j_gene: TRBJ1-1; d_gene: NA; len: 15; CDR3aa: CASSLVGRGNTEAFF; CDR3nt: TGTGCCAGCAGCTTGGTAGGGCGGGGCAACACTGAAGCTTTCTTT
v_gene: TRBV2; abundance: medium-sized; j_gene: TRBJ2-7; d_gene: NA; len: 13; CDR3aa: CASGGLLSYEQYF; CDR3nt: TGTGCCAGCGGGGGGCTTCTCTCCTACGAGCAGTACTTC
v_gene: TRBV6-1; abundance: NA; j_gene: TRBJ2-5; d_gene: NA; len: 14; CDR3aa: CASTGQALWETQYF; CDR3nt: TGTGCCAGCACGGGGCAGGCCCTATGGGAGACCCAGTACTTC
v_gene: TRBV7-9; abundance: NA; j_gene: TRBJ1-1; d_gene: TRBD1; len: 11; CDR3aa: CASSETGGAFF; CDR3nt: TGTGCCAGCAGCGAGACAGGGGGAGCTTTCTTT
v_gene: TRBV18; abundance: NA; j_gene: TRBJ1-1; d_gene: NA; len: 14; CDR3aa: CASSPNRGVTEAFF; CDR3nt: TGTGCCAGCTCACCAAACCGGGGGGTGACTGAAGCTTTCTTT